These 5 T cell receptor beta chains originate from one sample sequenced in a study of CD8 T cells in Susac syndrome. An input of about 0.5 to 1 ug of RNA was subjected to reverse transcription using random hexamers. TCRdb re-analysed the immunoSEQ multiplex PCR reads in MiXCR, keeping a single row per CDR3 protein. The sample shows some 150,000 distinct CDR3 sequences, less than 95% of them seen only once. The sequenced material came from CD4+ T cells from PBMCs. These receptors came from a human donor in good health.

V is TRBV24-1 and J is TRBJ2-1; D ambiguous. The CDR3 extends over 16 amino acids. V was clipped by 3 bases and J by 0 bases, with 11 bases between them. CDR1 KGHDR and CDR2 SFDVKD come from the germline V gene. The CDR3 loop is CATSDNSLSSYNEQFF. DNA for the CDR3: TGTGCCACCAGTGATAACAGCCTGAGCTCCTACAATGAGCAGTTCTTC.

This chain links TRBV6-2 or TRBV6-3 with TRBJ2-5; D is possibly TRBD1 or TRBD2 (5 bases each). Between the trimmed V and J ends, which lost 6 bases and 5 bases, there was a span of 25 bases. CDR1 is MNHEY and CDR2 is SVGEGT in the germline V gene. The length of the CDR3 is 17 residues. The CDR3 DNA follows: TGTGCCAGCAGCGCCGGGGACGTCGATATCCTACGGGAGACCCAGTACTTC. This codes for CASSAGDVDILRETQYF.

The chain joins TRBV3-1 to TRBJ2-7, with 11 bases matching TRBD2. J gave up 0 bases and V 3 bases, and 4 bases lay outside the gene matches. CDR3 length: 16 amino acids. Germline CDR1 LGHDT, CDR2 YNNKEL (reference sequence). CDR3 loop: CASSQKTSGVSYEQYF. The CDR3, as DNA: TGTGCCAGCAGCCAGAAGACTAGCGGGGTCTCCTACGAGCAGTACTTC.

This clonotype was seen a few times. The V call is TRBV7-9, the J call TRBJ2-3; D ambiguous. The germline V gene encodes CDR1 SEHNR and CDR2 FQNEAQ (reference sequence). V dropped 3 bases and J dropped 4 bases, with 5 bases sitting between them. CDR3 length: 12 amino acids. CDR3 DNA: TGTGCCAGCAGCTTGGCTCCAGATACGCAGTATTTT. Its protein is CASSLAPDTQYF. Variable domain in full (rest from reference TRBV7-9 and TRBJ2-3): DTGVSQNPRHKITKRGQNVTFRCDPISEHNRLYWYRQTLGQGPEFLTYFQNEAQLEKSRLLSDRFSAERPKGSFSTLEIQRTEQGDSAMYLCASSLAPDTQYFGPGTRLTVL.

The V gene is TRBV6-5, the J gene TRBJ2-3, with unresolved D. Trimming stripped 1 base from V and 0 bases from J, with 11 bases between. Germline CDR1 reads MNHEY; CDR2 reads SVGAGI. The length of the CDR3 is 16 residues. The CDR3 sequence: CASSYWATPSTDTQYF. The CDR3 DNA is TGTGCCAGCAGTTACTGGGCGACCCCTAGCACAGATACGCAGTATTTT.